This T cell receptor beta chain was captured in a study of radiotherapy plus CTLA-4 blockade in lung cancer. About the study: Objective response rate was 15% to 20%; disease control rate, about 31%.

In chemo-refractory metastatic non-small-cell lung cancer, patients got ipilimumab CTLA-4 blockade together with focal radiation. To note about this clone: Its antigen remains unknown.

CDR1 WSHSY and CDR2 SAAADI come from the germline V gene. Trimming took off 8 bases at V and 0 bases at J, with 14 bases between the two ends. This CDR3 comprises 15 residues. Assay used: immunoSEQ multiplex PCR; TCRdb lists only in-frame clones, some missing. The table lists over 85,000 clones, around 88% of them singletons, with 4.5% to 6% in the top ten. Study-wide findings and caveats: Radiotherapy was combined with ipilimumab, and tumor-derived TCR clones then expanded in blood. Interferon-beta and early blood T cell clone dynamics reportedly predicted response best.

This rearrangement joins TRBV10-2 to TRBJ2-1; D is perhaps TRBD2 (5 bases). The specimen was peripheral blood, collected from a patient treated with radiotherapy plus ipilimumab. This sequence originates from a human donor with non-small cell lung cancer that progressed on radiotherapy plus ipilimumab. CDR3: CASRSTGSSYNEQFF. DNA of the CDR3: TGCGCCAGCCGAAGTACTGGGAGCTCCTACAATGAGCAGTTCTTC.